The 31 T cell receptor beta chains given below trace back to one sample, sequenced in a study of CD8 T cells in ankylosing spondylitis. TCRdb called the 5' RACE reads again in MiXCR, with one record for every CDR3 protein. This sample carries about 150,000 distinct CDR3 sequences, under 55% of them seen once, and the ten largest clones take over 12%. The specimen sequenced was synovial fluid, either unsorted or a sorted T cell fraction (not recorded which). The receptors stem from a male donor with ankylosing spondylitis.

There are a few counts of this clonotype. V usage is TRBV4-2 and J usage is TRBJ2-1; a weak D match, TRBD2 (5 bases). The CDR3 has 19 residues. Germline CDR1 LGHNA, CDR2 YNFKEQ. Trimming stripped 0 bases from V and 3 bases from J, with 21 bases between. The CDR3 loop reads CASSQDLVSATLIYNEQFF. CDR3 nucleotide sequence: TGTGCCAGCAGCCAAGATCTGGTTAGCGCAACACTAATCTACAATGAGCAGTTCTTC.

The V call is TRBV5-1, the J call TRBJ2-2; tentatively, D is TRBD2 (6 bases). V shed 4 bases and J shed 3 bases, with 19 bases lying between them. CDR3 length equals 17 residues. Per the germline V gene, CDR1 is SGHRS and CDR2 is YFSETQ. The chain's CDR3 is CASSIPCPGLYTGELFF. DNA for the CDR3: TGCGCCAGCAGCATACCGTGCCCGGGACTCTACACCGGGGAGCTGTTTTTT.

The CDR3, as DNA: TGCAGTGCTCACCCAGGTCCGGGCACCGGGGAGCTGTTTTTT. It encodes CSAHPGPGTGELFF. J is TRBJ2-2 and V is TRBV20-1; no clear D gene. The V gene's germline CDR1 is DFQATT and CDR2 SNEGSKA (reference sequence). V was shortened by 5 bases and J by 4 bases, with 14 bases between the two germline ends. The CDR3 runs to 14 residues.

This chain uses TRBV7-9 with TRBJ2-1, with TRBD1 matching 10 bases. The germline V gene encodes CDR1 SEHNR and CDR2 FQNEAQ (reference sequence). The CDR3 is 16 residues long. V lost 6 bases and J lost 1; bases outside the gene matches: 6. CDR3 sequence: CASRTPGQGSYNEQFF. In DNA, the CDR3 is TGTGCCAGCAGGACACCGGGACAGGGGTCCTACAATGAGCAGTTCTTC.

This sequence joins TRBV12-3 or TRBV12-4 and TRBJ2-1; 7 bases are a match to TRBD1. The CDR3 extends over 11 amino acids. Trimming took 3 bases from V and 15 from J; bases not matched to a gene: 5. The CDR3 is CASSLGTVPFF. CDR3 bases: TGTGCCAGCAGTTTGGGGACAGTCCCGTTCTTC.

Here the CDR3 reads CASSFGPGTEAFF. The CDR3 DNA reads as TGTGCCAGCAGTTTCGGTCCGGGCACTGAAGCTTTCTTT. The rearrangement uses TRBV12-3 or TRBV12-4 and TRBJ1-1; D is uncertain. CDR3 length: 13 residues. V lost 3 bases to trimming and J lost 4 bases, with 9 bases between them.

This chain connects TRBV28 to TRBJ2-1, with 10 bases fitting TRBD2. Germline V gene lookup returns CDR1 MDHEN and CDR2 SYDVKM. The CDR3 spans 20 residues. V was clipped by 7 bases and J by 8 bases; unmatched bases: 26. Written as DNA, the CDR3 is TGTGCCAGCACTTCCTTCCCGGGACTAGCGCGATATATCGTGGGGGATGAGCAGTTCTTC. Amino acids: CASTSFPGLARYIVGDEQFF.

V gene TRBV12-3 or TRBV12-4 combines with J gene TRBJ2-7; D is tentatively TRBD1 or TRBD2 (5 bases each). Trimming shortened V by 3 bases and J by 1 base, and 10 bases separated the two germline ends. The CDR3 has 14 residues. The CDR3 loop is CASSLGDLSYEQYF. The CDR3, as DNA: TGTGCCAGCAGTTTGGGGGACCTGTCCTACGAGCAGTACTTC.

The chain uses TRBV12-3 or TRBV12-4 and TRBJ2-3; D may be TRBD2 (7 bases). This CDR3 comprises 18 residues. V lost 4 bases and J lost 1, with 21 bases in between. Here the CDR3 reads CASSSKGGAGYGTDTQYF. For the CDR3, the DNA is TGTGCCAGCAGTTCAAAGGGGGGGGCGGGGTACGGCACAGATACGCAGTATTTT.

The J gene is TRBJ1-1, the V gene TRBV6-4, with unresolved D. CDR1 is MRHNA and CDR2 is SNTAGT in the germline V gene. The CDR3 loop spans 14 amino acids. Between the trimmed V and J ends, which lost 4 bases and 2 bases, there was a span of 11 bases. The CDR3 region has the DNA TGTGCCAGCAGTGCCCACGCAGGTAACACTGAAGCTTTCTTT. Translation gives CASSAHAGNTEAFF.

This clonotype has only a few counts. The chain links TRBV4-1 to TRBJ2-7; the D is unclear. The germline gives CDR1 MGHRA, CDR2 YSYEKL. Between the trimmed V and J ends, which lost 1 base and 3 bases, there was a span of 7 bases. The length of the CDR3 is 13 residues. The CDR3 bases are TGCGCCAGCAGCCAAGGTGGAAGCTACGAGCAGTACTTC. Translation gives CASSQGGSYEQYF.

The sample holds many counts of this clonotype. J is TRBJ2-1 and V is TRBV7-6; possibly TRBD2 for D (5 bases). The CDR3 has 12 amino acids. V dropped 4 bases and J dropped 7 bases, with 8 bases sitting between them. Germline V gives CDR1 SGHVS, CDR2 FNYEAQ. The CDR3 bases are TGTGCCAGCAGCTCTCGGGAAAATGAGCAGTTCTTC. It specifies CASSSRENEQFF.

The V gene is TRBV20-1, the J gene TRBJ2-1; 14 bases are a match to TRBD2. The germline gives CDR1 DFQATT, CDR2 SNEGSKA (reference sequence). V was pared by 4 bases and J by 2 bases, with 7 bases of the junction left unmatched. The CDR3 length is 17 residues. The CDR3 reads CSATRTSGGPTYNEQFF. In DNA form, the CDR3 reads TGCAGTGCTACCCGGACTAGCGGGGGGCCAACCTACAATGAGCAGTTCTTC.

This clonotype was seen more than once but under ten times. The junction and the germline gene differ at one end; a read error may be behind it. The chain recombines TRBV12-3 or TRBV12-4 with TRBJ1-1; tentatively, D is TRBD1 (6 bases). This CDR3 comprises 14 residues. The CDR3 sequence is CASSFAGGGTEVFF. The CDR3 DNA reads TGTGCCAGCAGTTTTGCCGGGGGCGGCACTGAAGTTTTCTTT.

The V gene is TRBV18, the J gene TRBJ2-4; D gene ambiguous. Germline V gene data show CDR1 as KGHSH and CDR2 as LQKENI. Trimming cost V 5 bases and J 0 bases, with 11 bases left between them. The CDR3 is 15 residues long. The CDR3 region is CASSAHRLAKNIQYF. CDR3 bases: TGTGCCAGCTCAGCCCACAGATTAGCCAAAAACATTCAGTACTTC.

V is TRBV4-1 and J is TRBJ1-5; D ambiguous. The CDR3 loop spans 17 amino acids. V was pared by 0 bases and J by 0 bases, with 12 bases between. Germline CDR1 MGHRA, CDR2 YSYEKL. The CDR3 loop is CASSQEEGPYSNQPQHF. Here the CDR3 DNA reads TGCGCCAGCAGCCAAGAAGAGGGTCCATATAGCAATCAGCCCCAGCATTTT.

Only one count was recorded for this clonotype. The chain has TRBV6-5 and TRBJ1-1; no firm D call. The germline V and J ends were trimmed by 2 bases and 5 bases, with 15 bases remaining between them. Germline values: CDR1 MNHEY, CDR2 SVGAGI. The CDR3 runs to 15 residues. The CDR3 nucleotides are TGTGCCAGCAGTTACGTGGAGAGGGAGAGGACTGAAGCTTTCTTT. Residues: CASSYVERERTEAFF.

This clonotype was seen a few times. The chain is built from TRBV7-6 and TRBJ1-1; D unclear. The CDR3 length is 12 residues. Germline CDR1 and CDR2: SGHVS and FNYEAQ. V gave up 2 bases and J gave up 9 bases, with 10 bases separating them. CDR3 coding DNA: TGTGCCAGCAGCTTATATGGTAGAAAAGCTTTCTTT. Protein sequence: CASSLYGRKAFF.

This clonotype was seen a handful of times. The rearrangement uses TRBV20-1 and TRBJ1-6, with D possibly TRBD1 on 6 matching bases. This CDR3 has 16 amino acids. The germline CDR1 and CDR2 sequences are DFQATT and SNEGSKA (reference sequence). The V and J ends lost 0 bases and 9 bases respectively, with 18 bases between them. The CDR3 loop reads CSARDLPAGGGSPLHF. CDR3 nucleotide sequence: TGCAGTGCTAGAGATCTTCCAGCCGGAGGGGGTTCACCCCTCCACTTT.

The chain joins TRBV5-1 to TRBJ2-7; the match to TRBD1 covers 12 bases. The CDR3 length is 16 residues. The trim removed 4 bases at V and 1 base at J, leaving 6 bases unmatched. Per germline, CDR1 SGHRS and CDR2 YFSETQ. The CDR3 loop is CASSPGQGAPSYEQYF. Here the CDR3 DNA reads TGCGCCAGCAGCCCGGGACAGGGGGCCCCTTCCTACGAGCAGTACTTC.

The gene calls are TRBV7-9 and TRBJ2-3, with D possibly being TRBD2 (6 bases). V lost 4 bases to trimming and J lost 6 bases, with 17 bases between them. Per germline, CDR1 SEHNR and CDR2 FQNEAQ (reference sequence). This CDR3 is 15 amino acids long. The DNA of the CDR3 is TGTGCCAGCAGCTCCGAGGCGGGAAAATGGGATACGCAGTATTTT. Protein: CASSSEAGKWDTQYF.

The chain links TRBV9 to TRBJ2-7, with D uncertain. Germline V CDR1 and CDR2: SGDLS, YYNGEE. This CDR3 contains 14 residues. Trimming took off 5 bases at V and 2 bases at J, with 14 bases between the two ends. Here the CDR3 DNA reads TGTGCCAGCAGTCTCTCTCCTTTGCCCTACGAGCAGTACTTC. It codes for CASSLSPLPYEQYF.

The rearrangement uses TRBV11-2 and TRBJ2-1; 9 bases agree with TRBD1. The CDR3 extends over 16 amino acids. Germline loops: CDR1 SGHAT, CDR2 FQNNGV. V lost 4 bases to trimming and J lost 4 bases; unmatched junction nucleotides: 8. Written as DNA, the CDR3 is TGTGCCAGCAGCTCCCCCACGGGACAGGGATACAATGAGCAGTTCTTC. Encoded protein: CASSSPTGQGYNEQFF.

This clonotype was counted a few times. The chain is built from TRBV19 and TRBJ1-5, with D unclear. V was cut by 3 bases and J by 3 bases, with 6 bases left in between. Looked up from germline, CDR1 is LNHDA and CDR2 is SQIVND (reference sequence). This CDR3 is built from 13 residues. The CDR3 loop reads CASSMEPNQPQHF. The CDR3, as DNA: TGTGCCAGTAGTATGGAACCCAATCAGCCCCAGCATTTT. The full variable domain, in which reference TRBV19 and TRBJ1-5 provide the parts outside the CDR3, is DGGITQSPKYLFRKEGQNVTLSCEQNLNHDAMYWYRQDPGQGLRLIYYSQIVNDFQKGDIAEGYSVSREKKESFPLTVTSAQKNPTAFYLCASSMEPNQPQHFGDGTRLSIL.

This clonotype has ten or more counts. V and J are TRBV6-1 and TRBJ2-1; 7 nucleotides agree with TRBD2. CDR3 size: 14 residues. Per the germline V gene, CDR1 is MNHNS and CDR2 is SASEGT. V lost 0 bases, J lost 6 bases, and 2 bases stayed unmatched. CDR3 nucleotides: TGTGCCAGCAGTGAAGCGGGAGGGCCCAATGAGCAGTTCTTC. It translates to CASSEAGGPNEQFF.

The chain couples TRBV5-1 to TRBJ1-1; D uncertain. V gave up 1 base and J gave up 4 bases, with 8 bases separating them. The CDR3 runs 13 residues. Looked up from germline, CDR1 is SGHRS and CDR2 is YFSETQ. The CDR3 sequence: CASSLRRGTEAFF. The CDR3 DNA is TGCGCCAGCAGCTTGAGGAGAGGCACTGAAGCTTTCTTT.

This clonotype was seen many times. This chain joins TRBV4-1 and TRBJ2-3; 11 nucleotides align to TRBD2. CDR1 MGHRA and CDR2 YSYEKL come from the germline V gene. V dropped 4 bases and J dropped 2; count of bases not matched to a gene: 8. This CDR3 region has 17 residues. Here the CDR3 reads CASSPSLAGGPTDTQYF. As DNA, the CDR3 is TGCGCCAGCAGCCCAAGCCTAGCGGGGGGACCCACAGATACGCAGTATTTT.

This chain links TRBV5-6 with TRBJ2-5, with a tentative D call TRBD2 (6 bases). The CDR3 has 17 amino acids. Trimming pared 4 bases from V and 1 base from J, leaving 20 bases between. CDR1 SGHDT and CDR2 YYEEEE come from the germline V gene. The CDR3 sequence is CASSHGTHLRLQETQYF. The CDR3 DNA reads as TGTGCCAGCAGCCACGGGACTCACCTTAGACTCCAAGAGACCCAGTACTTC.

This clonotype was picked up a small number of times. The gene calls are TRBV15 and TRBJ2-2; 7 bases map to TRBD1. V was clipped by 5 bases and J by 4 bases; unmatched bases: 4. The CDR3 runs 14 residues. Germline CDR1 reads LNHNV; CDR2 reads YYDKDF (reference sequence). The CDR3 sequence: CATSGTEGTGELFF. In DNA form, the CDR3 reads TGTGCCACCAGCGGGACAGAGGGCACCGGGGAGCTGTTTTTT.

This clonotype was seen more than once but under ten times. The chain uses TRBV27 and TRBJ2-7; no clear D. V lost 5 bases, J lost 3 bases, and 17 bases lay in between. Germline values: CDR1 MNHEY, CDR2 SMNVEV (reference sequence). The CDR3 is 15 residues long. The CDR3 loop is CASSPLFGGGYEQYF. The CDR3, as DNA: TGTGCCAGCAGTCCCCTGTTCGGTGGCGGCTACGAGCAGTACTTC.

The chain is built from TRBV6-4 and TRBJ2-1, with 8 bases that match TRBD2. CDR3 length: 13 residues. From germline, CDR1 is MRHNA and CDR2 SNTAGT. Trimming at V came to 6 bases and at J to 3 bases, leaving 1 base not matched to a gene. The CDR3 DNA reads as TGTGCCAGCAGCGGGGGGGACTACAATGAGCAGTTCTTC. This sequence encodes CASSGGDYNEQFF.